One sample yielded the 17 T cell receptor beta chains listed below, sequenced in a study of Graves' ophthalmopathy and Graves' hyperthyroidism listed by TCRdb under 2018. Sequencing was performed on an Illumina HiSeq 2000. For repertoire sequencing, the TCR beta CDR3 regions were amplified from RNA transcripts. The first round of RT-PCR was done with HTBI primers and the Qiagen OneStep RT-PCR kit, and was followed by a second round of multiplex PCR, then size selection and purification. TCRdb reprocessed the public reads (quality trimming at Q25 with fastp, clone calling with MiXCR) and kept in-frame beta chains. All rows with the same CDR3 protein become a single entry with the most common DNA and genes. Here the sample has a few hundred thousand distinct CDR3 sequences; about 16% occur a single time. The ten largest make up roughly 1.4% of the sample. Sequencing was performed on peripheral blood. These receptors were collected from a woman aged 18-29 years with Graves' ophthalmopathy. Donor details come from another sample of the same person, matched by shared clones.

The chain carries TRBV14 and TRBJ2-7; TRBD2 matches 14 bases. The germline V gene has CDR1 SGHDN and CDR2 FVKESK. This CDR3 has 17 amino acids. The junction had 9 bases not matched to a gene; V was cut back by 4 bases and J by 4 bases. As DNA, the CDR3 is TGTGCCAGCAGCCCATTAAAGGGACTAGCGGGAGAGTACGAGCAGTACTTC. Translation gives CASSPLKGLAGEYEQYF.

The chain is built from TRBV11-1 and TRBJ2-7; D might be TRBD1 or TRBD2, each matching 5 bases. Germline loops: CDR1 SGHAT, CDR2 FQDESV (reference sequence). The V end lost 3 bases, the J end lost 9 bases, and 12 bases lay between the germline ends. This CDR3 comprises 12 residues. CDR3 nucleotides: TGTGCCAGCAGCTTGGATAAGGGGAGGCAGTACTTC. Its protein is CASSLDKGRQYF.

This clonotype was recorded many times. This chain connects TRBV30 to TRBJ1-2; no clear D. CDR3 length: 11 residues. V shed 3 bases and J shed 6 bases, with 8 bases lying between them. Germline CDR1 reads GTSNPN; CDR2 reads SVGIG (reference sequence). CDR3 protein: CAWSQKDGYTF. The CDR3 DNA reads TGTGCCTGGAGCCAAAAGGATGGCTACACCTTC.

This clonotype was counted ten times or more. The V and J genes are TRBV11-2 and TRBJ1-6, with D hard to call. The V and J ends lost 5 bases and 6 bases respectively, with 17 bases between them. Germline values: CDR1 SGHAT, CDR2 FQNNGV. The CDR3 runs 16 residues. CDR3 sequence: CASSRPRGRTNSPLHF. As DNA, the CDR3 is TGTGCCAGCAGCCGACCACGTGGACGGACTAATTCACCCCTCCACTTT.

This clonotype was counted many times. The chain has TRBV30 and TRBJ1-5; 7 positions agree with TRBD1. This CDR3 is built from 16 residues. V lost 5 bases, J lost 0 bases, and 10 bases stayed unmatched. The germline gives CDR1 GTSNPN, CDR2 SVGIG (reference sequence). The CDR3 here is CAWDTGERLSNQPQHF. For the CDR3, the DNA is TGTGCCTGGGATACAGGGGAGCGGCTTAGCAATCAGCCCCAGCATTTT.

This clonotype occurred many times. V gene TRBV7-2 combines with J gene TRBJ1-5; a weak D match, TRBD1 (6 bases). The germline V gene encodes CDR1 SGHTA and CDR2 FQGNSA. This CDR3 has 15 residues. Trimming took 6 bases from V and 2 from J, leaving 14 bases between them. CDR3 protein: CASSWGRGGNQPQHF. In DNA form, the CDR3 reads TGTGCCAGCAGTTGGGGGCGCGGTGGCAATCAGCCCCAGCATTTT.

This clonotype has ten or more counts. The gene calls are TRBV29-1 and TRBJ2-5; D is unclear. Germline CDR1 is SQVTM and CDR2 is ANQGSEA. This CDR3 has 11 amino acids. V lost 5 bases and J 1 base, leaving 5 bases between the germline ends. The CDR3 reads CSVQTQETQYF. DNA of the CDR3: TGCAGCGTTCAGACCCAAGAGACCCAGTACTTC.

Many counts were recorded for this clonotype. The CDR3 reads CASSLHEQFF. The CDR3, as DNA: TGTGCCAGCAGCTTACACGAGCAGTTCTTC. J is TRBJ2-1 and V is TRBV7-2; D not certain. The V end was cut by 2 bases, the J end by 10 bases, with 3 bases between. Looked up from germline, CDR1 is SGHTA and CDR2 is FQGNSA. This CDR3 contains 10 residues.

In this sample, this clonotype turned up a few times. Since a much larger clone is just one base distant, this may be a read error. This chain connects TRBV2 to TRBJ1-3; TRBD1 agrees at 7 bases. CDR1 and CDR2 (germline): SNHLY, FYNNEI. Losses at the gene ends were 8 bases for V and 0 bases for J; bases not matched to a gene: 4. The CDR3 length is 14 residues. The CDR3 DNA reads TGTGCCAGCTGGGGGGACAGCTCTGGAAACACCATATATTTT. Translating it yields CASWGDSSGNTIYF.

This clonotype was observed at least ten times. This chain connects TRBV5-6 to TRBJ1-3; no definite D call. The CDR3 is 15 residues long. V lost 2 bases, J lost 0 bases, and 9 bases lay in between. Germline CDR1 and CDR2: SGHDT and YYEEEE. CDR3 sequence reads: CASSFRTRSGNTIYF. The CDR3 nucleotides read TGTGCCAGCAGCTTTAGAACCCGCTCTGGAAACACCATATATTTT. The full variable domain, completed using reference TRBV5-6 and TRBJ1-3, is DAGVTQSPTHLIKTRGQQVTLRCSPKSGHDTVSWYQQALGQGPQFIFQYYEEEERQRGNFPDRFSGHQFPNYSSELNVNALLLGDSALYLCASSFRTRSGNTIYFGEGSWLTVV.

V usage is TRBV5-8 and J usage is TRBJ2-5, with 7 nucleotides matching TRBD1. The trim removed 4 bases at V and 5 bases at J, leaving 8 bases unmatched. The CDR3 is made up of 14 amino acids. The V gene's germline CDR1 is SGHTS and CDR2 YDEGEE. The CDR3 spells CASSTDRVGETQYF. Here the CDR3 DNA reads TGTGCCAGCAGCACTGACAGGGTTGGGGAGACCCAGTACTTC.

This clonotype was seen many times. The chain links TRBV7-2 to TRBJ2-5, with a possible D match to TRBD2 (6 bases). The length of the CDR3 is 14 residues. V was cut by 1 base and J by 4 bases, with 10 bases left in between. The germline CDR1 and CDR2 sequences are SGHTA and FQGNSA. CDR3 residues: CASSLGGAGETQYF. CDR3 nucleotide sequence: TGTGCCAGCAGCTTAGGGGGAGCGGGAGAGACCCAGTACTTC. The complete variable domain, with remaining parts taken from reference TRBV7-2 and TRBJ2-5, reads GAGVSQSPSNKVTEKGKDVELRCDPISGHTALYWYRQSLGQGLEFLIYFQGNSAPDKSGLPSDRFSAERTGGSVSTLTIQRTQQEDSAVYLCASSLGGAGETQYFGPGTRLLVL.

The rearrangement uses TRBV4-3 and TRBJ2-2, with D perhaps matching TRBD2 (6 bases). Germline V gene lookup returns CDR1 LGHNA and CDR2 YSLEER. The CDR3 contains 15 residues. V dropped 1 base and J dropped 5 bases, with 11 bases sitting between them. CDR3 sequence reads: CASSQGDSETGELFF. The CDR3 bases are TGCGCCAGCAGCCAAGGGGACTCCGAGACCGGGGAGCTGTTTTTT.

This clonotype was seen ten or more times. The chain is built from TRBV11-2 and TRBJ2-6; 10 nucleotides agree with TRBD1. Per the germline V gene, CDR1 is SGHAT and CDR2 is FQNNGV. The J segment lost 2 bases and the V segment lost 5 bases, leaving 6 bases of the junction unmatched. The CDR3 sequence is 17 residues long. The CDR3 DNA follows: TGTGCCAGCAGCCGGACAGGGGGAGGAGCTGGGGCCAACGTCCTGACTTTC. Encoded protein: CASSRTGGGAGANVLTF.

This clonotype has a count of ten or more. The V and J genes are TRBV15 and TRBJ1-2; D remains ambiguous. Germline loops: CDR1 LNHNV, CDR2 YYDKDF (reference sequence). V shed 0 bases and J shed 2 bases, with 4 bases lying between them. The CDR3 has 13 residues. The CDR3 here is CATSRDINYGYTF. The CDR3 coding sequence is TGTGCCACCAGCAGAGATATCAACTATGGCTACACCTTC.

This clonotype was seen ten or more times. The chain employs TRBV6-1 and TRBJ2-7, with D maybe TRBD1 (5 bases). The CDR3 totals 14 residues. Looked up from germline, CDR1 is MNHNS and CDR2 is SASEGT. Trimming took off 2 bases at V and 2 bases at J, with 10 bases between the two ends. The chain's CDR3 is CASSERAGPYEQYF. The CDR3 region has the DNA TGTGCCAGCAGTGAAAGGGCAGGGCCCTACGAGCAGTACTTC.

This clonotype was recorded many times. The chain combines TRBV28 with TRBJ1-6, with D possibly TRBD1 on 6 matching bases. The ends were cut back, 8 bases at V and 7 bases at J, with 15 bases in the middle. This CDR3 region has 14 residues. Germline CDR1 MDHEN, CDR2 SYDVKM. This CDR3 is CASRNRVHNSPLHF. The CDR3 DNA reads TGTGCCAGCCGAAACAGGGTCCACAATTCACCCCTCCACTTT.